A single sample is the source of the 10 T cell receptor beta chains below, sequenced in a study of Graves' ophthalmopathy and Graves' hyperthyroidism. Amplifying from RNA transcripts, the study obtained TCR beta CDR3 regions. An initial RT-PCR round employing HTBI primers preceded a second-round multiplex PCR. TCRdb independently ran MiXCR on the multiplex PCR reads; one entry per CDR3 protein. The sample holds roughly 1.1 million distinct CDR3 sequences, less than 45% seen once. The sequencing input was peripheral blood or thyroid tissue (not recorded which). Receptors were obtained from an adult man with Graves' hyperthyroidism.

The chain carries TRBV29-1 and TRBJ2-5; 10 positions match TRBD1. This CDR3 has 14 amino acids. From germline, CDR1 is SQVTM and CDR2 ANQGSEA. After removal of 7 bases from V and 1 base from J, the junction contained 6 bases not matched to a gene. CDR3: CSGEGTGAQETQYF. The DNA of the CDR3 is TGCAGCGGCGAGGGGACAGGGGCCCAAGAGACCCAGTACTTC.

This clonotype was observed at least ten times. The chain uses TRBV6-5 and TRBJ2-5, with 11 bases that match TRBD1. V gave up 2 bases and J gave up 1 base; unmatched junction bases: 6. This CDR3 contains 17 residues. Germline CDR1 reads MNHEY; CDR2 reads SVGAGI. The CDR3 reads CASSYRTGGFGQETQYF. The CDR3 region has the DNA TGTGCCAGCAGTTACAGGACAGGGGGCTTTGGCCAAGAGACCCAGTACTTC.

The chain uses TRBV29-1 and TRBJ1-5, with 7 bases matching TRBD1. Germline V gene sequence: CDR1 SQVTM, CDR2 ANQGSEA. The CDR3 has 13 residues. V shed 8 bases, J shed 6 bases, and the junction held 10 bases outside the gene matches. CDR3 bases: TGCAGCTTAACACAGGGGTCTAGTCAGCCCCAGCATTTT. Protein sequence: CSLTQGSSQPQHF. The full variable domain, with the rest looked up from reference TRBV29-1 and TRBJ1-5, is SAVISQKPSRDICQRGTSLTIQCQVDSQVTMMFWYRQQPGQSLTLIATANQGSEATYESGFVIDKFPISRPNLTFSTLTVSNMSPEDSSIYLCSLTQGSSQPQHFGDGTRLSIL.

A few counts support this clonotype. The chain has TRBV5-1 and TRBJ2-5; perhaps D is TRBD1 or TRBD2 (5 bases each). Germline loops: CDR1 SGHRS, CDR2 YFSETQ. This CDR3 has 14 amino acids. Between the trimmed V and J ends, which lost 2 bases and 2 bases, there was a span of 10 bases. CDR3 in DNA: TGCGCCAGCAGCTTATGGGGGACGCAAGAGACCCAGTACTTC. It translates to CASSLWGTQETQYF.

The rearrangement links TRBV14 to TRBJ2-3; D not certain. From germline, CDR1 is SGHDN and CDR2 FVKESK. CDR3 size: 13 residues. V was shortened by 3 bases and J by 6 bases, with 10 bases between the two germline ends. As DNA, the CDR3 is TGTGCCAGCAGCCAGGAATTGGCGGATACGCAGTATTTT. It yields the protein CASSQELADTQYF.

The rearrangement joins TRBV24-1 to TRBJ2-5; TRBD1 matches at 7 bases. The CDR3 sequence is 15 residues long. The junction had 8 bases not matched to a gene; V was cut back by 3 bases and J by 5 bases. CDR1 KGHDR and CDR2 SFDVKD come from the germline V gene. The CDR3 sequence is CATSDRTGAGETQYF. CDR3 nucleotides: TGTGCCACCAGTGATCGCACAGGGGCTGGTGAGACCCAGTACTTC.

The chain is built from TRBV7-2 and TRBJ1-2; D unclear. The ends were cut back, 5 bases at V and 3 bases at J, with 19 bases in the middle. Germline V gene sequence: CDR1 SGHTA, CDR2 FQGNSA. This CDR3 has 16 amino acids. In DNA, the CDR3 is TGTGCCAGCAGCCCCGGGAGGGCCCTCCCCGACTATGGCTACACCTTC. It translates to CASSPGRALPDYGYTF.

This clonotype was detected ten times or more. The CDR3 DNA sequence: TGTGCCAGTAGCCTTACTCGGGCGATCATGTACGAGCAGTACTTC. Protein: CASSLTRAIMYEQYF. This chain uses TRBV19 with TRBJ2-7; no clear D gene. V gave up 6 bases and J gave up 4 bases, with 19 bases separating them. The CDR3 contains 15 residues. Germline CDR1 LNHDA, CDR2 SQIVND (reference sequence).

This clonotype was found many times. The V and J genes are TRBV7-9 and TRBJ2-7, with D possibly being TRBD1 or TRBD2 (5 bases each). The CDR3 is 13 residues long. Germline-derived CDR1 and CDR2 are SEHNR and FQNEAQ (reference sequence). Trimming left V 1 base short and J 7 bases short, with 11 bases between. The DNA of the CDR3 is TGTGCCAGCAGCTTAGAACAGGCGGGTGAGCAGTACTTC. Translation: CASSLEQAGEQYF.

In this sample, this clonotype turned up a few times. V usage is TRBV6-1 and J usage is TRBJ1-4; maybe TRBD1 (5 bases). The V gene's germline CDR1 is MNHNS and CDR2 SASEGT. The V and J ends lost 1 base and 5 bases respectively, with 11 bases between them. The CDR3 runs to 15 residues. The CDR3 bases are TGTGCCAGCAGTGAAGGAGACAGAAGCAATGAAAAACTGTTTTTT. Translation: CASSEGDRSNEKLFF.